This TCR beta chain originates from a study of blood T cell repertoires in COVID-19. Study processing details: Amplification with reference gene primers provided the estimates of nucleated cell counts. Sequencing used immunoSEQ multiplex PCR; TCRdb keeps in-frame clones, though not all of them. V and J calls and clone size follow that table, whereas D and trimming were derived from the DNA. The data show 200,000 to 300,000 clones, with less than 90% seen just once and under 2.5% held by the top ten. The CDR3 has 14 residues. CDR1 is SGHRS, CDR2 YFSETQ, per germline. Trimming removed 4 bases from V and 5 bases from J, with 10 bases in between.

The source of this sequence is a young man with active or convalescent COVID-19. The chain employs TRBV5-1 and TRBJ1-6; the D gene is possibly TRBD1 (6 bases). Sequencing input: peripheral blood. The CDR3 nucleotides read TGCGCCAGCAGCCAGGACAGAGATAATTCACCCCTCCACTTT. It is translated as CASSQDRDNSPLHF.